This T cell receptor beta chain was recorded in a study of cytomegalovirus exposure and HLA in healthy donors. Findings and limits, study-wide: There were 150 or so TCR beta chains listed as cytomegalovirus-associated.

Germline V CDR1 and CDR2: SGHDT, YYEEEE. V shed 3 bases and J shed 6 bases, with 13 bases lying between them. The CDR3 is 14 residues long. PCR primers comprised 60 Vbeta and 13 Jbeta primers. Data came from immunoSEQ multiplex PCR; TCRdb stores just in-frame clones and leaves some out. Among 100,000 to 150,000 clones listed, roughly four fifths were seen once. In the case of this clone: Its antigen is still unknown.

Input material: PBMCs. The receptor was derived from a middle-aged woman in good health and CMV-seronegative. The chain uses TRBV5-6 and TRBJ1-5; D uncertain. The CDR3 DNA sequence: TGTGCCAGCAGCTCCACACTACACCCTCAGCCCCAGCATTTT. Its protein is CASSSTLHPQPQHF.